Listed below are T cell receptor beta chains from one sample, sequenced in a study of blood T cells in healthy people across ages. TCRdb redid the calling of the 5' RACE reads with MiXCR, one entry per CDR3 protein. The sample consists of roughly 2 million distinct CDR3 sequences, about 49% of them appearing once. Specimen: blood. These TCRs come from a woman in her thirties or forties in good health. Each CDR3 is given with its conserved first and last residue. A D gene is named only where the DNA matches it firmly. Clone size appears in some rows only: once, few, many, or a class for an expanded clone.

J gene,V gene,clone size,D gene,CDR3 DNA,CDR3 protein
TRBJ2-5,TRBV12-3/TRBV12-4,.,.,TGTGCCGGCAGTTGGGGACGGCGTCAGGAGACCCAGTACTTC,CAGSWGRRQETQYF
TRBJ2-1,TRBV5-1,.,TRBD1,TGCGCCAGCAGCTGGCCCCTTCAGGGGGCGGCCATCAATGAGCAGTTCTTC,CASSWPLQGAAINEQFF
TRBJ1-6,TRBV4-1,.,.,TGCGCCAGCAGCCAAGAAGGGCAGAATTCACCCCTCCACTTT,CASSQEGQNSPLHF
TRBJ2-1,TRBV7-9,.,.,TGTGCCAGCAGCTTAGCGGGGGGGGCAATTGAGCAGTTCTTC,CASSLAGGAIEQFF
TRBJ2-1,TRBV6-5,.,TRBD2,TGTGCCAGCAGTTCACCGACTAGCGTCTACAATGAGCAGTTCTTC,CASSSPTSVYNEQFF
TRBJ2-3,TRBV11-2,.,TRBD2,TGTGCCAGCAGCTTAGGGACTAGCATTAACACAGATACGCAGTATTTT,CASSLGTSINTDTQYF
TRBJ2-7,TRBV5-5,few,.,TGTGCCAGCGCCGGGACAAGCATCTACGAGCAGTACTTC,CASAGTSIYEQYF
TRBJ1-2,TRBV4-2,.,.,TGTGCCAGCAGCCAAGATCATCGAGGGACCAACTATGGCTACACCTTC,CASSQDHRGTNYGYTF
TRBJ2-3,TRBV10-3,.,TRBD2,TGTGCCATCAGTGAGTGCTATGGCAGCGGGGGGGCTTGTGGCACAGATACGCAGTATTTT,CAISECYGSGGACGTDTQYF
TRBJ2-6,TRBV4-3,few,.,TGCGCCAGCAGCCCCGGGGTAGGGGGGTTTCTCTCTGGGGCCAACGTCCTGACTTTC,CASSPGVGGFLSGANVLTF
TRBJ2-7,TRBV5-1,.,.,TGCGCCAGCAGTACCGGGACAAGGGACGAGCAGTACTTC,CASSTGTRDEQYF
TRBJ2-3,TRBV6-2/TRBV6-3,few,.,TGTGCCAGCAGCTCCAACTTGCGGAGGAGCACAGATACGCAGTATTTT,CASSSNLRRSTDTQYF
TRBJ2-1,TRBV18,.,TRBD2,TGTGCCAGCTCACCACGTGCACAGGGTGTTAGCGGGGGCCTCTCCTACAATGAGCAGTTCTTC,CASSPRAQGVSGGLSYNEQFF
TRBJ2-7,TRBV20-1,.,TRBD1,TGCAGTGCTACAATCCGGGACAGTCGCTACGAGCAGTACTTC,CSATIRDSRYEQYF
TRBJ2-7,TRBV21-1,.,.,TGTGCCAGCAGCAATAAACGTCTCCGGTACTTATACGAGCAGTACTTC,CASSNKRLRYLYEQYF
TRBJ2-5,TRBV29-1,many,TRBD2,TGCAGCGTTGGGGGACTAGCGGGGGAGACCCAGTACTTC,CSVGGLAGETQYF
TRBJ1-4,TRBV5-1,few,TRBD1,TGCGCCAGCAGCGCCGGCAGGGGGGCTAATGAAAAACTGTTTTTT,CASSAGRGANEKLFF
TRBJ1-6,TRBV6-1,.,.,TGTGCCAGCGGTGCAGCGACCGCTAATTCACCCCTCCACTTT,CASGAATANSPLHF
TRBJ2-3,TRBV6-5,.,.,TGTGCCAGCAGTCAACAGGGGACTTACACAGATACGCTGTATTTT,CASSQQGTYTDTLYF
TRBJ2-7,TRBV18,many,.,TGTGCCAGCAGTCCTACAGGGCCGTACGAGCAGTACTTC,CASSPTGPYEQYF
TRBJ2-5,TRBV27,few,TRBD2,TGTGCCAGCGCCTATGGGACTAGCGGCGAGACCCAGTACTTC,CASAYGTSGETQYF
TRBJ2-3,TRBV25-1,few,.,TGTGCCAGCAGCACCCTTCTGTGGCGGGGAGGTACAGATACGCAGTATTTT,CASSTLLWRGGTDTQYF
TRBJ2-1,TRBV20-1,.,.,TGCAGTGCTCTCCGGACGGGGCACAATGAGCAGTGCTTC,CSALRTGHNEQCF
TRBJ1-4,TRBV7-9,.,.,TGTGCCAGCAGCATCACTACGGGGGGAAAACTGTTTTTT,CASSITTGGKLFF
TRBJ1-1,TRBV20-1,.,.,TGCAGTGCTTCCTCGACAGGCTCTGAAGCTTTCTTT,CSASSTGSEAFF
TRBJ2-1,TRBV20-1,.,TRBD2,TGCAGTGCTAGAGATGTGGGACTAGCGGGGGGGAAATCCTACAATGAGCAGTTCTTC,CSARDVGLAGGKSYNEQFF
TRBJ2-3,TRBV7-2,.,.,TGTGCCAGCAGCTCTCAGGGAAGGGTAACAGATACGCAGTATTTT,CASSSQGRVTDTQYF
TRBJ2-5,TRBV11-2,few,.,TGTGCCAGCAGCTTAGAATCGAGCCTAGAGCAGTACTTC,CASSLESSLEQYF
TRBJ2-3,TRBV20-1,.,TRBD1,TGCAGTGCTAGCCGGAACAGGGGAGCGAGAGATACGCAGTATTTT,CSASRNRGARDTQYF
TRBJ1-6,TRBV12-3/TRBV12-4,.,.,TGTGCCAGCAGACTCGGACACTATAATTCACCCCTCCACTTT,CASRLGHYNSPLHF
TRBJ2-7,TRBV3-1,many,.,TGTGCCAGCAGTCATGGCTACGAGCAGTACTTC,CASSHGYEQYF
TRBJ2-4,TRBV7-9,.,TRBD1,TGTGCCAGCAGTTTCCGTGGGGGACAGGAATTAATTCAGTACTTC,CASSFRGGQELIQYF
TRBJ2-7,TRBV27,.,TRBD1,TGTGCCAGCAGTACTAGACAGGGGCTTGCCTACGAGCAGTACTTC,CASSTRQGLAYEQYF
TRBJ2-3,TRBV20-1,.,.,TGCAGTGCAAAGCTCCGGCGGGGACGTACAGATACGCAGTATTTT,CSAKLRRGRTDTQYF
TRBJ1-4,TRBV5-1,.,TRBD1,TGCGCCAGCAGGGGACAGGGGGCGAGTGTAAATGAAAAACTGTTTTTT,CASRGQGASVNEKLFF
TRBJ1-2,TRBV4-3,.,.,TGCGCCAGCAGCCAAGAGGACATAGGGGGCTACACCTTC,CASSQEDIGGYTF
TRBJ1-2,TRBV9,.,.,TGTGCCAGCAGCGTCGAGGGATGGGATGGCTACACCTTC,CASSVEGWDGYTF
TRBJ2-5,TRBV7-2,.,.,TGTGCCAGCAGTATATACCAAGAGACCCAGTACTTC,CASSIYQETQYF
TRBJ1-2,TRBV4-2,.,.,TGTGCCAGCAGCCAAGTCGTCGGAACCACTAACTATGGCCACACCTTC,CASSQVVGTTNYGHTF
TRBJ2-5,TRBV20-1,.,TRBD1,TGCAGTGCTTCACGTGACAGGGCGGGCGGGGAGACCCAGTACTTC,CSASRDRAGGETQYF
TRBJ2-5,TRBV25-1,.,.,TGTGCCAACAGTGATTCCAGGGGGGGCCAAGAGACCCAGTACTTC,CANSDSRGGQETQYF
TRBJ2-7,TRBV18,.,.,TGTGCCAGCTCAACCAACTCTGGCGAGCAGTACTTC,CASSTNSGEQYF
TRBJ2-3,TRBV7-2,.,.,TGTGCCAGCAGCTTCTATAGCGGAAACACAGATACGCAGTATTTT,CASSFYSGNTDTQYF
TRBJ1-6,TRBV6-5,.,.,TGTGCCAGCAGAACGCCAGGGACTAATTCACCCCTCCACTTT,CASRTPGTNSPLHF
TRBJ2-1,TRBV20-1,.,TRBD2,TGCAGTGCTGGGGGGAGCGGGGGGCCCTACAATGAGCAGTTCTTC,CSAGGSGGPYNEQFF
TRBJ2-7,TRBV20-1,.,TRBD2,TGCAGTGCGGAACCGGGACTAGAATACGAGCAGTACTTC,CSAEPGLEYEQYF
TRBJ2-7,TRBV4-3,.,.,TGCGCCAGCAGCCCCAATCGAAGGTCCTACGAGCAGTACTTC,CASSPNRRSYEQYF
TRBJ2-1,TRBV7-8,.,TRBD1,TGTGCCAGCAGCCCCTCCCGGGACAGATACAATGAGCAGTTCTTC,CASSPSRDRYNEQFF